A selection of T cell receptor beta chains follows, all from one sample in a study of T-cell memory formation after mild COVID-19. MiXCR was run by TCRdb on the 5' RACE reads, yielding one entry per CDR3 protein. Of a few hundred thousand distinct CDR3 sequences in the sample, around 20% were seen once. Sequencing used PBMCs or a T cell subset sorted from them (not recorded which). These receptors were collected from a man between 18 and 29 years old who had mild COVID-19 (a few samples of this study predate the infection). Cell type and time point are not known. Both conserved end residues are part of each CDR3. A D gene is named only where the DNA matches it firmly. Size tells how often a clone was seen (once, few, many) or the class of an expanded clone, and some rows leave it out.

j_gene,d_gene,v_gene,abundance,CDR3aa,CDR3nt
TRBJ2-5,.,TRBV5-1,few,CASSPSGQGETQYF,TGCGCCAGCAGCCCTTCCGGTCAGGGGGAGACCCAGTACTTC
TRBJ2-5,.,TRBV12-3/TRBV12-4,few,CASSFSNRRWTQYF,TGTGCCAGCAGTTTCTCTAATAGAAGATGGACCCAGTACTTC
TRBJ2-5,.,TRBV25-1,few,CASSASGAPERETQYF,TGTGCCAGCAGTGCATCGGGAGCCCCCGAAAGGGAGACCCAGTACTTC
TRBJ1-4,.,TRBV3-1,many,CASSLSGGPNEKLFF,TGTGCCAGCAGCCTCTCCGGGGGACCTAATGAAAAACTGTTTTTT
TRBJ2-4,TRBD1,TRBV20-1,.,CSARPRGDRGLENIQYF,TGCAGTGCTAGACCTCGGGGGGACAGGGGTTTGGAAAACATTCAGTACTTC
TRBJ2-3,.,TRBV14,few,CASSQQRYGDTQYF,TGTGCCAGCAGCCAACAAAGATACGGAGATACGCAGTATTTT
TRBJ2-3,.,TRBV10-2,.,CASSGQPTDTQYF,TGCGCCAGCAGTGGACAGCCCACAGATACGCAGTATTTT
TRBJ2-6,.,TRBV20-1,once,CSARSGGGGANVLTF,TGCAGTGCTAGATCCGGGGGCGGTGGGGCCAACGTCCTGACTTTC
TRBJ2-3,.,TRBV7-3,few,CASSLDPGRDTQYF,TGTGCCAGCAGCTTGGACCCAGGAAGAGATACGCAGTATTTT
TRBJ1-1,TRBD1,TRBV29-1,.,CSVGTGGPPIGRGAFF,TGCAGCGTGGGGACAGGGGGCCCTCCGATCGGGCGGGGAGCTTTCTTT
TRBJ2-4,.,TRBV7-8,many,CASSTRVAKNIQYF,TGTGCCAGCAGCACCAGGGTAGCCAAAAACATTCAGTACTTC
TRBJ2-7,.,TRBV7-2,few,CASSRGDWGQINF,TGTGCCAGCAGCCGAGGGGACTGGGGACAGATAAACTTC
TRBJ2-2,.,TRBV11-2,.,CASSLRSGTGELFF,TGTGCCAGCAGCTTACGCTCTGGCACCGGGGAGCTGTTTTTT
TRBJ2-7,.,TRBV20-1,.,CSARDYSYEQYF,TGCAGTGCTAGGGACTACTCCTACGAGCAGTACTTC
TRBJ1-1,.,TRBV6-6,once,CASSYGTPGTEAFF,TGTGCCAGCAGTTATGGGACCCCCGGCACTGAAGCTTTCTTT
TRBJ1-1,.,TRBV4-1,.,CASSQVDLGFSSTEAFF,TGCGCCAGCAGCCAAGTCGACCTGGGTTTTAGCAGCACTGAAGCTTTCTTT
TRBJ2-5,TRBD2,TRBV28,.,CASGAGGRETQYF,TGTGCCAGCGGGGCGGGGGGGCGTGAGACCCAGTACTTC
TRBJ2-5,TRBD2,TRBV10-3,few,CAISLGTSLGETQYF,TGTGCCATCAGTCTAGGGACTAGTTTGGGAGAGACCCAGTACTTC
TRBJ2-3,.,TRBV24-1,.,CATSDLAGLSTDTQYF,TGTGCCACCAGTGATTTGGCGGGACTCAGCACAGATACGCAGTATTTT
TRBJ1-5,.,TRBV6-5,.,CASSYSAASNQPQHF,TGTGCCAGCAGTTACTCCGCGGCAAGCAATCAGCCCCAGCATTTT
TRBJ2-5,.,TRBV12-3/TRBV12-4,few,CASSSGGGGETQYF,TGTGCCAGCAGTTCTGGGGGGGGCGGAGAGACCCAGTACTTC